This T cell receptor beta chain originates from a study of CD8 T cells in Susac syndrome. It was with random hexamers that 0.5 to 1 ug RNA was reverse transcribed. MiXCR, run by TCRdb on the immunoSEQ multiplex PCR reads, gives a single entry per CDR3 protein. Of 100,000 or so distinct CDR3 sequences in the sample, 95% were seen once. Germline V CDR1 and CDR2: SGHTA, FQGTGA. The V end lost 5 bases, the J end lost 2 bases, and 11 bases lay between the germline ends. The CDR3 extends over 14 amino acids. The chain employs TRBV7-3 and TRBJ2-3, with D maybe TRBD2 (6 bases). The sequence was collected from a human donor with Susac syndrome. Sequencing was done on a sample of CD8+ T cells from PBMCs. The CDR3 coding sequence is TGTGCCAGCAGCCCTAGGCGGGACACAGATACGCAGTATTTT. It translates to CASSPRRDTDTQYF.